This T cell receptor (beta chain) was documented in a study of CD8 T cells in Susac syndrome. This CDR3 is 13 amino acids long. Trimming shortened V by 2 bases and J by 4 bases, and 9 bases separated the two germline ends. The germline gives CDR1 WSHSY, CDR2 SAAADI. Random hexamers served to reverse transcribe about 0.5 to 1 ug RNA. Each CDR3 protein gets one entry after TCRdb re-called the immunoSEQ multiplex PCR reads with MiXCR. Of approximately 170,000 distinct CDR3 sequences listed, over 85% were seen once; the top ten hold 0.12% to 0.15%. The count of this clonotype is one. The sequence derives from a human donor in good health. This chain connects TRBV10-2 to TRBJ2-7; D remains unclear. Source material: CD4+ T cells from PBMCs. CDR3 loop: CASSEIPFYEQYF. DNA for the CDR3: TGCGCCAGCAGTGAGATTCCTTTTTACGAGCAGTACTTC.